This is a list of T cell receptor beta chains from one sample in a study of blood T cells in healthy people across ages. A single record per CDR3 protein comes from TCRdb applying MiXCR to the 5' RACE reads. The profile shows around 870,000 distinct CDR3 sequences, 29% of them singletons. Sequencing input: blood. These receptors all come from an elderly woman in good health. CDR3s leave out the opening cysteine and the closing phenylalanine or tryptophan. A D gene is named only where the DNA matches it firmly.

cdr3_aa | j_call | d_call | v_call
ASSARDRGGSGYT | TRBJ1-2 | TRBD1 | TRBV12-3/TRBV12-4
ASSFAGEGGYT | TRBJ1-2 | - | TRBV12-3/TRBV12-4
ASSFSRTGGETQY | TRBJ2-5 | TRBD1 | TRBV7-7
SARDRGRGGYEQY | TRBJ2-7 | - | TRBV20-1
ASSLALRAGGETQY | TRBJ2-5 | - | TRBV7-2
ASSLTRRGNQETQY | TRBJ2-5 | - | TRBV5-5
ASSPRTGGYNEQF | TRBJ2-1 | TRBD1 | TRBV7-2
SARRLAVTYEQY | TRBJ2-7 | TRBD2 | TRBV20-1
ASSQEWGRGDPHNEQF | TRBJ2-1 | TRBD2 | TRBV4-3
ASSLGGGQFYNEQF | TRBJ2-1 | - | TRBV5-4
ASSYSSKDFSNQPQH | TRBJ1-5 | - | TRBV6-6
SASGQGDYEQY | TRBJ2-7 | TRBD1 | TRBV20-1
SAQDRVQEKLF | TRBJ1-4 | TRBD1 | TRBV20-1
SARGVNEQY | TRBJ2-4 | - | TRBV20-1
ASSHLTSGGAVEQY | TRBJ2-7 | TRBD2 | TRBV2
ASSLRNFHT | TRBJ1-2 | - | TRBV5-8
ASSHLTQSTGELF | TRBJ2-2 | - | TRBV3-1
ASSPGTTTQETQY | TRBJ2-5 | TRBD2 | TRBV7-9
SEDAGLAGTDTQY | TRBJ2-3 | TRBD2 | TRBV20-1
SAALLAGGRNEQF | TRBJ2-1 | TRBD2 | TRBV20-1
ASSYDGFWNQPQH | TRBJ1-5 | - | TRBV6-2/TRBV6-3
ASSLPNLASPLH | TRBJ1-6 | - | TRBV11-2